This is a list of T cell receptor beta chains from one sample in a study of sequential checkpoint blockade in melanoma. Assay used: immunoSEQ multiplex PCR; TCRdb lists only in-frame clones, some missing. The table includes approximately 20,000 clones, roughly 61% detected once. Sequencing used CD8+ T cells sorted from blood (inferred from file names), obtained from a patient given nivolumab and ipilimumab in sequence. Receptors originate from a human donor with melanoma. CDR3s include the opening cysteine and the closing phenylalanine or tryptophan. D genes are given only for firm matches. Not every row has a clone size; where given, it reads once, few, many or a size class.

V: TRBV5-3
J: TRBJ2-5
D: TRBD2
size: -
CDR3: CASSGTSGEETQYF
DNA: TGTGCCAGCAGCGGGACTAGCGGGGAAGAGACCCAGTACTTC

V: TRBV29-1
J: TRBJ1-2
D: -
size: -
CDR3: CSVEEEGGPNYGYTF
DNA: TGCAGCGTTGAAGAAGAGGGAGGACCCAACTATGGCTACACCTTC

V: TRBV7-9
J: TRBJ2-7
D: TRBD1
size: few
CDR3: CASRAGTAIYEQYF
DNA: TGTGCCAGCAGAGCCGGGACAGCTATTTACGAGCAGTACTTC

V: TRBV7-6
J: TRBJ1-2
D: -
size: -
CDR3: CASSLDGGGYGYTF
DNA: TGTGCCAGCAGCTTAGACGGGGGGGGCTATGGCTACACCTTC

V: TRBV6-1
J: TRBJ2-7
D: TRBD2
size: few
CDR3: CASSDEGLATRYEQYF
DNA: TGTGCCAGCAGTGACGAGGGACTAGCGACTCGATACGAGCAGTACTTC

V: TRBV9
J: TRBJ2-5
D: -
size: -
CDR3: CASSVARGSQETQYF
DNA: TGTGCCAGCAGCGTAGCTAGGGGCTCCCAAGAGACCCAGTACTTC

V: TRBV5-3
J: TRBJ1-2
D: TRBD1
size: -
CDR3: CASSWTGGSGGYTF
DNA: TGTGCCAGCAGCTGGACAGGGGGCTCCGGTGGCTACACCTTC

V: TRBV7-4
J: TRBJ2-7
D: -
size: few
CDR3: CASSQRGNIPSRGEQYF
DNA: TGTGCCAGCAGCCAGAGAGGAAACATCCCAAGTCGAGGCGAGCAGTACTTC

V: TRBV28
J: TRBJ2-7
D: TRBD1
size: -
CDR3: CASSTGTEIGEQYF
DNA: TGTGCCAGCAGTACCGGGACAGAGATTGGCGAGCAGTACTTC

V: TRBV5-1
J: TRBJ2-7
D: TRBD1
size: -
CDR3: CASSLGRGSSYEQYF
DNA: TGCGCCAGCAGCTTGGGCAGGGGGTCCTCCTACGAGCAGTACTTC

V: TRBV30
J: TRBJ2-2
D: -
size: -
CDR3: CAWSVAVNTGELFF
DNA: TGTGCCTGGAGTGTAGCGGTGAACACCGGGGAGCTGTTTTTT

V: TRBV4-1
J: TRBJ1-6
D: -
size: few
CDR3: CASSLRTDYNSPLHF
DNA: TGCGCCAGCAGCTTGAGGACAGACTATAATTCACCCCTCCACTTT

V: TRBV11-2
J: TRBJ1-2
D: -
size: -
CDR3: CASSLDGVGGVYGYTF
DNA: TGTGCCAGCAGCTTAGATGGTGTGGGGGGAGTCTATGGCTACACCTTC

V: TRBV27
J: TRBJ2-7
D: -
size: -
CDR3: CASSFSRAREQYF
DNA: TGTGCCAGCAGTTTTAGCAGGGCGCGTGAGCAGTACTTC

V: TRBV6-5
J: TRBJ1-1
D: -
size: -
CDR3: CATKVTAAGNTEAFF
DNA: TGTGCCACCAAAGTTACAGCGGCAGGGAACACTGAAGCTTTCTTT

V: TRBV4-1
J: TRBJ2-7
D: -
size: few
CDR3: CASSPGLGLEQYF
DNA: TGTGCCAGCAGCCCGGGACTGGGTCTCGAGCAGTACTTC

V: TRBV28
J: TRBJ1-1
D: -
size: -
CDR3: CATSGPNTEAFF
DNA: TGTGCCACTTCAGGGCCGAACACTGAAGCTTTCTTT

V: TRBV6-6
J: TRBJ1-1
D: -
size: -
CDR3: CASSYATGSATEAFF
DNA: TGTGCCAGCAGTTACGCTACAGGGTCCGCCACTGAAGCTTTCTTT

V: TRBV9
J: TRBJ2-1
D: -
size: -
CDR3: CASSRFSGDSGFLRQFF
DNA: TGTGCCAGCAGCCGCTTCTCCGGGGACTCGGGCTTCCTTCGGCAGTTCTTC

V: TRBV28
J: TRBJ1-2
D: -
size: few
CDR3: CASSEFRHGYTF
DNA: TGTGCCAGCAGCGAATTCAGGCATGGCTACACCTTC

V: TRBV7-9
J: TRBJ1-4
D: -
size: once
CDR3: CASSPSGGGLTNEKLFF
DNA: TGTGCCAGCAGCCCATCGGGGGGGGGCCTAACTAATGAAAAACTGTTTTTT

V: TRBV19
J: TRBJ1-1
D: -
size: -
CDR3: CASSIRGGKNTEAFF
DNA: TGTGCCAGTAGTATACGTGGGGGCAAAAACACTGAAGCTTTCTTT

V: TRBV10-3
J: TRBJ2-7
D: -
size: medium-sized
CDR3: CAISVEGGTNEQYF
DNA: TGTGCCATCAGTGTGGAGGGGGGGACGAACGAGCAGTACTTC

V: TRBV7-6
J: TRBJ1-2
D: TRBD1
size: -
CDR3: CASSPGQGAYGYTF
DNA: TGTGCCAGCAGCCCGGGACAGGGGGCGTATGGCTACACCTTC

V: TRBV6-5
J: TRBJ1-1
D: TRBD1
size: -
CDR3: CASSWGQGNTEAFF
DNA: TGTGCCAGCAGCTGGGGACAGGGAAACACTGAAGCTTTCTTT

V: TRBV27
J: TRBJ1-1
D: -
size: few
CDR3: CASSTGGFEAFF
DNA: TGTGCCAGCAGCACGGGAGGGTTCGAAGCTTTCTTT

V: TRBV11-1
J: TRBJ2-1
D: TRBD1
size: -
CDR3: CASSPRDRENEQFF
DNA: TGTGCCAGCAGCCCGAGGGACAGGGAAAATGAGCAGTTCTTC

V: TRBV6-5
J: TRBJ1-5
D: -
size: -
CDR3: CASSYSNLGGQPQHF
DNA: TGTGCCAGCAGTTACTCTAACCTTGGCGGTCAGCCCCAGCATTTT

V: TRBV7-6
J: TRBJ2-1
D: TRBD2
size: -
CDR3: CASSLGQPGGTSYNEQFF
DNA: TGTGCCAGCAGCTTGGGGCAGCCGGGGGGGACCTCCTACAATGAGCAGTTCTTC

V: TRBV5-6
J: TRBJ2-7
D: -
size: -
CDR3: CASSGHTSYEQYF
DNA: TGTGCCAGCAGCGGACATACCTCCTACGAGCAGTACTTC

V: TRBV6-5
J: TRBJ1-6
D: -
size: -
CDR3: CASSLQGNSPLHF
DNA: TGTGCCAGCAGTCTACAGGGAAATTCACCCCTCCACTTT

V: TRBV28
J: TRBJ2-7
D: -
size: -
CDR3: CASSMTGSYEQYF
DNA: TGTGCCAGCAGTATGACAGGTTCCTACGAGCAGTACTTC

V: TRBV28
J: TRBJ1-5
D: -
size: -
CDR3: CATEMAGYSNQPQHF
DNA: TGTGCCACCGAGATGGCGGGGTATAGCAATCAGCCCCAGCATTTT

V: TRBV6-5
J: TRBJ2-5
D: -
size: -
CDR3: CASSLRQVQETQYF
DNA: TGTGCCAGCAGCCTTCGACAGGTTCAAGAGACCCAGTACTTC

V: TRBV6-5
J: TRBJ2-7
D: TRBD1
size: -
CDR3: CASSLLQGSEQYF
DNA: TGTGCCAGCAGTTTACTACAGGGGTCCGAGCAGTACTTC

V: TRBV6-5
J: TRBJ2-1
D: TRBD1
size: -
CDR3: CASSYGAGGKDEQFF
DNA: TGTGCCAGCAGTTACGGGGCAGGGGGCAAAGATGAGCAGTTCTTC

V: TRBV6-7
J: TRBJ2-7
D: -
size: -
CDR3: CASSYFSRPTVFIDEQYF
DNA: TGTGCCAGCAGTTATTTTAGTAGGCCAACAGTTTTTATCGACGAGCAGTACTTC

V: TRBV9
J: TRBJ2-7
D: -
size: once
CDR3: CASSVAGSDFYEQYF
DNA: TGTGCCAGCAGCGTAGCTGGTAGCGACTTCTACGAGCAGTACTTC

V: TRBV7-8
J: TRBJ2-1
D: TRBD1
size: few
CDR3: CASSLIQGQVEQFF
DNA: TGTGCCAGCAGCTTAATACAGGGGCAGGTTGAGCAGTTCTTC

V: TRBV29-1
J: TRBJ1-1
D: TRBD1
size: -
CDR3: CSVDWTGATEAFF
DNA: TGCAGCGTTGATTGGACAGGGGCCACTGAAGCTTTCTTT

V: TRBV6-1
J: TRBJ2-7
D: TRBD1
size: -
CDR3: CASSEAGQGVRYEQYF
DNA: TGTGCCAGCAGTGAGGCCGGACAGGGGGTCCGCTACGAGCAGTACTTC

V: TRBV2
J: TRBJ1-3
D: TRBD1
size: -
CDR3: CASREMTGRSNTIYF
DNA: TGTGCCAGCAGGGAAATGACAGGGAGATCGAACACCATATATTTT

V: TRBV10-3
J: TRBJ1-1
D: TRBD1
size: -
CDR3: CAYGQGVNEAFF
DNA: TGTGCCTACGGACAGGGAGTGAATGAAGCTTTCTTT

V: TRBV25-1
J: TRBJ2-5
D: TRBD1
size: few
CDR3: CASRSGQLDRETQYF
DNA: TGTGCCAGCCGGTCGGGACAGCTCGACCGAGAGACCCAGTACTTC

V: TRBV7-6
J: TRBJ1-1
D: TRBD1
size: -
CDR3: CASSSNRGDTEAFF
DNA: TGTGCCAGCAGCTCTAACAGGGGGGACACTGAAGCTTTCTTT

V: TRBV28
J: TRBJ1-5
D: -
size: -
CDR3: CASSFGGNQPQHF
DNA: TGTGCCAGCAGTTTCGGGGGAAATCAGCCCCAACATTTT

V: TRBV15
J: TRBJ2-1
D: TRBD2
size: -
CDR3: CATSSRLAGGQHEQFF
DNA: TGTGCCACCAGCAGTAGACTAGCGGGAGGGCAACATGAGCAGTTCTTC

V: TRBV7-2
J: TRBJ2-7
D: TRBD2
size: few
CDR3: CASSLDRGGGYEQYF
DNA: TGTGCCAGCAGCTTGGACCGGGGGGGCGGGTACGAGCAGTACTTC

V: TRBV30
J: TRBJ1-1
D: -
size: -
CDR3: CAWSNELDTEAFF
DNA: TGTGCCTGGAGTAATGAGTTGGACACTGAAGCTTTCTTT

V: TRBV11-3
J: TRBJ2-2
D: -
size: -
CDR3: CASSLDSTGELFF
DNA: TGTGCCAGCAGCTTAGACTCCACCGGGGAGCTGTTTTTT

V: TRBV19
J: TRBJ2-7
D: TRBD2
size: -
CDR3: CASSSIMAGEAYEQYF
DNA: TGTGCCAGTAGTTCCATCATGGCGGGAGAGGCCTACGAGCAGTACTTC

V: TRBV7-9
J: TRBJ2-7
D: TRBD2
size: few
CDR3: CASSVLAGPYEQYF
DNA: TGTGCCAGCAGTGTTTTAGCGGGCCCCTACGAGCAGTACTTC